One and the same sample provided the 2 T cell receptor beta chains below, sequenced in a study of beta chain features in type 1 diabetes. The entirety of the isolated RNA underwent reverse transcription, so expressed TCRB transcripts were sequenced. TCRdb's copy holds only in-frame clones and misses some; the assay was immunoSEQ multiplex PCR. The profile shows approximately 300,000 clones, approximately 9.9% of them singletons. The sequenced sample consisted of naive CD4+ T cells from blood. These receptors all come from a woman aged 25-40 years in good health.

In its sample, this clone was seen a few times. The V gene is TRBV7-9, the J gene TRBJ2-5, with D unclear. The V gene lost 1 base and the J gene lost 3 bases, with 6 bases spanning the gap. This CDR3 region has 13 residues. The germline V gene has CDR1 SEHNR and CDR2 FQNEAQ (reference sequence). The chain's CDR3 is CASSLDREETQYF. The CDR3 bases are TGTGCCAGCAGCTTAGACCGGGAAGAGACCCAGTACTTC.

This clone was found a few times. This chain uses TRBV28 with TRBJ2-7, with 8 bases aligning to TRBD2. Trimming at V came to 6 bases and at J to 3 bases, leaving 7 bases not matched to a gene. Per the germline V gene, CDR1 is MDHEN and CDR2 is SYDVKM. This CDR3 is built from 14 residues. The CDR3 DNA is TGTGCCAGCAGAGGGGGGACTAGACACTACGAGCAGTACTTC. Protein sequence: CASRGGTRHYEQYF.